One sample yielded the 32 T cell receptor beta chains listed below, sequenced in a study of shared clonotypes between healthy human individuals. The data were produced by immunoSEQ multiplex PCR, yet TCRdb's version contains in-frame clones alone and is incomplete. The sample lists about 2.3 million clones; just under 95% were seen once. The sequenced sample was naive CD4+ T cells from PBMCs. Subset defined: CD45RA+ positively selected. The source of these receptors is a man aged 18 to 29 in good health. Some clones in this sample may be carry-over from other donors' samples.

V and J are TRBV2 and TRBJ2-2, with 9 bases identical to TRBD1. This CDR3 spans 15 amino acids. With V trimmed by 6 bases and J by 6 bases, 8 bases remained unmatched. From germline, CDR1 is SNHLY and CDR2 FYNNEI. The CDR3 coding sequence is TGTGCCAGCAGCCTACAGGGGGCAAGGTCCGGGGAGCTGTTTTTT. It yields the protein CASSLQGARSGELFF.

V gene TRBV28 combines with J gene TRBJ2-3, with TRBD1 identical over 9 bases. This CDR3 spans 16 amino acids. J gave up 2 bases and V 5 bases, and 8 bases lay outside the gene matches. Germline V gene sequence: CDR1 MDHEN, CDR2 SYDVKM. CDR3: CASSRGTGRITDTQYF. Here the CDR3 DNA reads TGTGCCAGCAGTCGGGGGACAGGGCGAATCACAGATACGCAGTATTTT.

The chain recombines TRBV2 with TRBJ1-5; D is uncertain. This CDR3 is 14 amino acids long. Trimming stripped 3 bases from V and 1 base from J, with 7 bases between. Germline-derived CDR1 and CDR2 are SNHLY and FYNNEI. The CDR3 coding sequence is TGTGCCAGCAGTGATCGCAGGAGCAATCAGCCCCAGCATTTT. Protein: CASSDRRSNQPQHF. Complete variable domain (other parts from reference TRBV2 and TRBJ1-5): EPEVTQTPSHQVTQMGQEVILRCVPISNHLYFYWYRQILGQKVEFLVSFYNNEISEKSEIFDDQFSVERPDGSNFTLKIRSTKLEDSAMYFCASSDRRSNQPQHFGDGTRLSIL.

Written as DNA, the CDR3 is TGTGCCAGTAGTATTCCCGGACAGATCTACGAGCAGTACTTC. Translated, it gives CASSIPGQIYEQYF. The chain couples TRBV19 to TRBJ2-7, with D perhaps TRBD1 (6 bases). The germline CDR1 and CDR2 sequences are LNHDA and SQIVND (reference sequence). Deletions cut 3 bases from V and 3 bases from J, with 12 bases between. The CDR3 extends over 14 amino acids. The complete variable domain, with remaining parts taken from reference TRBV19 and TRBJ2-7, reads DGGITQSPKYLFRKEGQNVTLSCEQNLNHDAMYWYRQDPGQGLRLIYYSQIVNDFQKGDIAEGYSVSREKKESFPLTVTSAQKNPTAFYLCASSIPGQIYEQYFGPGTRLTVT.

Only a few counts were recorded for this clone. This sequence joins TRBV25-1 and TRBJ1-1, with a possible D match to TRBD1 (6 bases). Germline-derived CDR1 and CDR2 are MGHDK and SYGVNS. Trimming took off 7 bases at V and 2 bases at J, with 11 bases between the two ends. The CDR3 loop spans 13 amino acids. The CDR3 spells CASIGGINTEAFF. The CDR3 bases are TGTGCCAGCATAGGGGGGATAAACACTGAAGCTTTCTTT.

The chain is built from TRBV29-1 and TRBJ2-2, with TRBD1 matching 7 bases. The V gene end was trimmed by 6 bases and the J gene end by 4 bases; junction bases not matched to a gene: 5. The CDR3 loop spans 13 amino acids. Germline V lookup: CDR1 SQVTM, CDR2 ANQGSEA. The CDR3, as DNA: TGCAGCGTGGACAGGTCTCGCACCGGGGAGCTGTTTTTT. Residues: CSVDRSRTGELFF.

The chain recombines TRBV14 with TRBJ2-5, with D unclear. V lost 4 bases to trimming and J lost 5 bases, with 17 bases between them. The V gene's germline CDR1 is SGHDN and CDR2 FVKESK. This CDR3 is 15 amino acids long. In DNA, the CDR3 is TGTGCCAGCAGCCCAATGCAGCCCCGGTGGGAGACCCAGTACTTC. It is translated as CASSPMQPRWETQYF.

The chain employs TRBV5-1 and TRBJ1-1; TRBD1 aligns across 9 bases. CDR1 SGHRS and CDR2 YFSETQ come from the germline V gene. V trimming: 4 bases; J trimming: 0 bases; junction bases outside the gene matches: 10. The CDR3 loop spans 17 amino acids. This chain's CDR3 is CASSPGTGRAMNTEAFF. In DNA form, the CDR3 reads TGCGCCAGCAGCCCCGGGACAGGGCGAGCCATGAACACTGAAGCTTTCTTT.

The V and J genes are TRBV2 and TRBJ1-5; TRBD1 matches at 11 bases. This CDR3 region has 15 residues. Germline assignment: CDR1 SNHLY and CDR2 FYNNEI. The V and J ends lost 4 bases and 7 bases, in that order; junction bases with no gene match: 6. The chain's CDR3 is CASSGTGGALQPQHF. For the CDR3, the DNA is TGTGCCAGCAGTGGGACAGGGGGCGCATTACAGCCCCAGCATTTT.

The rearrangement links TRBV19 to TRBJ2-7; D is possibly TRBD1 (6 bases). The ends were cut back, 4 bases at V and 1 base at J, with 14 bases in the middle. Looked up from germline, CDR1 is LNHDA and CDR2 is SQIVND (reference sequence). The CDR3 extends over 15 amino acids. The CDR3 region has the DNA TGTGCCAGTAGTACTCAGGGGCACGGATCCTACGAGCAGTACTTC. Protein: CASSTQGHGSYEQYF.

The V call is TRBV6-5, the J call TRBJ1-5; tentatively, D is TRBD1 (5 bases). Germline CDR1 and CDR2: MNHEY and SVGAGI. This CDR3 comprises 14 residues. V shed 4 bases and J shed 4 bases, with 11 bases lying between them. The CDR3 region has the DNA TGTGCCAGCAGTTCCTGGGACGGGAATCAGCCCCAGCATTTT. This encodes CASSSWDGNQPQHF.

In regard to this clone: In the same sample, other DNA sequences code for this CDR3. V and J are TRBV5-1 and TRBJ2-7, with a tentative D call TRBD2 (6 bases). Trimming cost V 0 bases and J 0 bases, with 10 bases left between them. This CDR3 region has 15 residues. The germline gives CDR1 SGHRS, CDR2 YFSETQ. In nucleotides, the CDR3 is TGCGCCAGCAGCTTGGCGGCGGGGAGCTCCTACGAGCAGTACTTC. Translation: CASSLAAGSSYEQYF.

This clone has a single count. CDR3 in DNA: TGCGCCAGCAGCTCCCTGGGGGAGGGGGAGACCCAGTACTTC. Protein sequence: CASSSLGEGETQYF. V and J are TRBV5-1 and TRBJ2-5; 7 positions agree with TRBD2. The CDR3 length is 14 residues. V dropped 3 bases and J dropped 5; count of bases not matched to a gene: 7. In germline, CDR1 is SGHRS, CDR2 YFSETQ.

The rearrangement joins TRBV5-5 to TRBJ2-7; D uncertain. V lost 4 bases and J lost 4, with 15 bases in between. Germline values: CDR1 SGHKS, CDR2 YYEKEE (reference sequence). CDR3 size: 14 residues. This CDR3 is CASSAVVGIYEQYF. For the CDR3, the DNA is TGTGCCAGCAGCGCCGTCGTAGGTATTTACGAGCAGTACTTC.

V and J are TRBV5-1 and TRBJ2-5; D assignment may be TRBD1 or TRBD2 (5 bases each). CDR1 and CDR2 (germline): SGHRS, YFSETQ. This CDR3 contains 15 residues. V was clipped by 0 bases and J by 5 bases, with 14 bases between them. The CDR3 here is CASSLEGPGGETQYF. The CDR3 DNA reads TGCGCCAGCAGCTTGGAGGGACCAGGTGGGGAGACCCAGTACTTC.

CDR3 loop: CASSQSLLFRGKTQYF. Written as DNA, the CDR3 is TGCGCCAGCAGTCAGTCGTTATTGTTCAGGGGAAAGACCCAGTACTTC. V is TRBV23-1 and J is TRBJ2-5; D is perhaps TRBD1 (6 bases). TRBV23-1 has ORF status, its function being uncertain. Trimming removed 3 bases from V and 6 bases from J, with 20 bases in between. The CDR3 is made up of 16 amino acids.

The chain employs TRBV6-1 and TRBJ2-5, with TRBD1 as a possible D gene (6 bases). CDR3 size: 16 residues. CDR1 and CDR2 from the germline V gene are MNHNS and SASEGT. Deletions cut 2 bases from V and 2 bases from J, with 15 bases between. CDR3 nucleotides: TGTGCCAGCAGTGAAATCATAGGGGGTTGGCAAGAGACCCAGTACTTC. Protein sequence: CASSEIIGGWQETQYF.

The V and J genes are TRBV28 and TRBJ1-5; a weak D match, TRBD1 (6 bases). The CDR3 extends over 15 amino acids. Trimming pared 1 base from V and 1 base from J, leaving 8 bases between. The germline CDR1 and CDR2 sequences are MDHEN and SYDVKM. CDR3: CASSLSGGSNQPQHF. CDR3 DNA sequence: TGTGCCAGCAGTTTATCCGGGGGCAGCAATCAGCCCCAGCATTTT.

The V and J genes are TRBV7-3 and TRBJ2-5, with 10 bases identical to TRBD2. The CDR3 runs 16 residues. V was clipped by 0 bases and J by 5 bases; unmatched bases: 6. In germline, CDR1 is SGHTA, CDR2 FQGTGA. CDR3 sequence reads: CASSLTPLAGVETQYF. CDR3 nucleotides: TGTGCCAGCAGCTTAACTCCGCTAGCGGGAGTTGAGACCCAGTACTTC.

The rearrangement links TRBV27 to TRBJ1-1, with a tentative D call TRBD1 (5 bases). V lost 3 bases, J lost 6 bases, and 14 bases lay in between. Germline CDR1 MNHEY, CDR2 SMNVEV (reference sequence). This CDR3 contains 14 residues. DNA for the CDR3: TGTGCCAGCAGTTTTCACGACAGCTTTTCTGAAGCTTTCTTT. Protein sequence: CASSFHDSFSEAFF.

The gene calls are TRBV9 and TRBJ2-3, with 11 bases aligning to TRBD2. Losses at the gene ends were 2 bases for V and 2 bases for J; bases not matched to a gene: 10. CDR1 is SGDLS, CDR2 YYNGEE, per germline. The CDR3 runs 18 residues. CDR3 sequence (DNA): TGTGCCAGCAGCGTCTCGGTTAGGACTAGCGGGTCCACAGATACGCAGTATTTT. Translated, it gives CASSVSVRTSGSTDTQYF.

The V gene is TRBV5-1, the J gene TRBJ1-2; the D gene is possibly TRBD1 (5 bases). The CDR3 spans 14 residues. Looked up from germline, CDR1 is SGHRS and CDR2 is YFSETQ. The germline V and J ends were trimmed by 5 bases and 3 bases, with 14 bases remaining between them. CDR3 in amino acids: CASRSRVNDYGYTF. The CDR3 coding sequence is TGCGCCAGCAGATCCAGGGTCAACGACTATGGCTACACCTTC. The full variable domain, with the rest looked up from reference TRBV5-1 and TRBJ1-2, is KAGVTQTPRYLIKTRGQQVTLSCSPISGHRSVSWYQQTPGQGLQFLFEYFSETQRNKGNFPGRFSGRQFSNSRSEMNVSTLELGDSALYLCASRSRVNDYGYTFGSGTRLTVV.

A note on this clone: Other DNA sequences in the sample encode the same CDR3. The chain uses TRBV7-9 and TRBJ2-7; 8 positions match TRBD2. V gave up 6 bases and J gave up 0 bases; unmatched junction bases: 4. CDR1 and CDR2 (germline): SEHNR, FQNEAQ (reference sequence). The CDR3 loop spans 14 amino acids. Here the CDR3 reads CASRTSGSSYEQYF. In DNA, the CDR3 is TGTGCCAGCAGAACCAGCGGGAGCTCCTACGAGCAGTACTTC.

In the case of this clone: Other DNA sequences in this specimen translate into the identical CDR3. The chain recombines TRBV28 with TRBJ1-5, with D maybe TRBD1 (6 bases). V lost 6 bases, J lost 7 bases, and 10 bases lay in between. This CDR3 has 12 amino acids. Germline V gene lookup returns CDR1 MDHEN and CDR2 SYDVKM. CDR3 loop: CASSTTGQPQHF. The CDR3 region has the DNA TGTGCCAGCAGCACAACAGGGCAGCCCCAGCATTTT.

Of note for this clone: Different DNA sequences within this sample yield the same CDR3. The chain is built from TRBV5-1 and TRBJ1-1; 7 bases line up with TRBD1. The CDR3 length is 14 residues. V shed 5 bases and J 1 base; nucleotides not matched to a gene: 5. Germline CDR1 reads SGHRS; CDR2 reads YFSETQ. CDR3 nucleotides: TGCGCCAGCAGTACCCAGGGGGGGAACACTGAAGCTTTCTTT. Translated, it gives CASSTQGGNTEAFF.

The V and J genes are TRBV2 and TRBJ1-2, with TRBD1 matching over 7 bases. V dropped 4 bases and J dropped 8; count of bases not matched to a gene: 10. CDR3 length equals 14 residues. Per germline, CDR1 SNHLY and CDR2 FYNNEI. The DNA for the CDR3 is TGTGCCAGCAGTGCCCAAGACAGGGCGCGGGGCTACACCTTC. Amino acids: CASSAQDRARGYTF. The variable domain in full, with the rest retrieved from reference TRBV2 and TRBJ1-2, is EPEVTQTPSHQVTQMGQEVILRCVPISNHLYFYWYRQILGQKVEFLVSFYNNEISEKSEIFDDQFSVERPDGSNFTLKIRSTKLEDSAMYFCASSAQDRARGYTFGSGTRLTVV.

Comments on this clone: Within the sample, other DNA sequences also encode this same CDR3. V is TRBV7-8 and J is TRBJ1-5, with D possibly being TRBD1 (5 bases). This CDR3 has 14 residues. Trimming left V 1 base short and J 4 bases short, with 8 bases between. Germline V gene sequence: CDR1 SGHVS, CDR2 FQNEAQ. As DNA, the CDR3 is TGTGCCAGCAGCTTAGTGGCAGGGAATCAGCCCCAGCATTTT. Protein: CASSLVAGNQPQHF.

The chain carries TRBV15 and TRBJ1-2, with 10 positions matching TRBD1. CDR3 length equals 15 residues. Germline V gene data show CDR1 as LNHNV and CDR2 as YYDKDF (reference sequence). The V segment lost 7 bases and the J segment 8 bases; nucleotides outside the gene matches: 13. The CDR3 loop is CATTLRQGALVGYTF. The CDR3 DNA reads TGTGCCACCACCTTAAGACAGGGGGCGTTGGTAGGCTACACCTTC.

The chain employs TRBV5-1 and TRBJ1-4, with TRBD1 matching over 8 bases. From germline, CDR1 is SGHRS and CDR2 YFSETQ. Trimming removed 0 bases from V and 10 bases from J; junction bases left unmatched: 8. The CDR3 length is 15 residues. The CDR3 here is CASSLVQGAHGKLFF. The DNA for the CDR3 is TGCGCCAGCAGCTTGGTCCAGGGGGCTCATGGAAAACTGTTTTTT.

The CDR3 is CAISGRQPYEQYF. The CDR3 DNA sequence: TGTGCCATCAGTGGGCGGCAGCCATACGAGCAGTACTTC. The rearrangement links TRBV10-3 to TRBJ2-7, with D unclear. This CDR3 has 13 amino acids. Germline-derived CDR1 and CDR2 are ENHRY and SYGVKD. Trimming left V 4 bases short and J 4 bases short, with 11 bases between.

This clone was detected only a few times. The rearrangement uses TRBV28 and TRBJ1-1; 7 bases match TRBD1. Germline V gene data show CDR1 as MDHEN and CDR2 as SYDVKM. This CDR3 is 11 amino acids long. Germline trimming cut 10 bases from V and 5 bases from J; bases unmatched to any gene: 4. In DNA, the CDR3 is TGTGCCACTCTGACAGGGACTGAAGCTTTCTTT. The encoded protein is CATLTGTEAFF.

Written as DNA, the CDR3 is TGTGCCAGCAGTTCTCTAGCGGTTAGCTCCTACGAGCAGTACTTC. Protein sequence: CASSSLAVSSYEQYF. The chain carries TRBV28 and TRBJ2-7; 7 bases fit TRBD2. Germline V lookup: CDR1 MDHEN, CDR2 SYDVKM. The V gene end was trimmed by 4 bases and the J gene end by 0 bases; junction bases not matched to a gene: 6. The CDR3 runs 15 residues.